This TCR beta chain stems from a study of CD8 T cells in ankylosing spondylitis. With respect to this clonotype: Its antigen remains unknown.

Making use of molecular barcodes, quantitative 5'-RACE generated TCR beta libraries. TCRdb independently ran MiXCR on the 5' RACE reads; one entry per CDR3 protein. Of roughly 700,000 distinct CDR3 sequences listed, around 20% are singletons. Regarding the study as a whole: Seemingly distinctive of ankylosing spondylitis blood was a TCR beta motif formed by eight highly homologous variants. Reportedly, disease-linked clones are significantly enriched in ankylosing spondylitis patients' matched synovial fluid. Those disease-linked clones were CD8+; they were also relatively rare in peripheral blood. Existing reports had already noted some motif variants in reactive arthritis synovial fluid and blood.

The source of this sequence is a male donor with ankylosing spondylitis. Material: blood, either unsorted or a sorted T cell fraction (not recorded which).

In DNA, the CDR3 is TGTGCCAGCAGCCCCAGGACTAGCGGGAGGCAGGAGTATTTT. It specifies CASSPRTSGRQEYF. The rearrangement uses TRBV7-9 and TRBJ2-3, with 14 bases matching TRBD2. The CDR3 has 14 amino acids. The V gene's germline CDR1 is SEHNR and CDR2 FQNEAQ (reference sequence). V gave up 5 bases and J gave up 13 bases; unmatched junction bases: 8.